This TCR beta chain was sequenced during a study of blood T cell repertoires in COVID-19. Profiled with immunoSEQ multiplex PCR; TCRdb holds only in-frame clones, not every one. Here the sample spans approximately 340,000 clones, over 70% being singletons. This CDR3 has 16 amino acids. The germline V gene has CDR1 SGHRS and CDR2 YFSETQ. V lost 4 bases and J lost 4; bases outside the gene matches: 11. The sample consisted of peripheral blood. V usage is TRBV5-1 and J usage is TRBJ1-5, with 7 nucleotides matching TRBD1. This sequence originates from a man aged 25-45 years with active or convalescent COVID-19. The CDR3 region is CASSPGTDTANQPQHF. The CDR3 coding sequence is TGCGCCAGCAGCCCTGGGACAGACACTGCGAATCAGCCCCAGCATTTT.